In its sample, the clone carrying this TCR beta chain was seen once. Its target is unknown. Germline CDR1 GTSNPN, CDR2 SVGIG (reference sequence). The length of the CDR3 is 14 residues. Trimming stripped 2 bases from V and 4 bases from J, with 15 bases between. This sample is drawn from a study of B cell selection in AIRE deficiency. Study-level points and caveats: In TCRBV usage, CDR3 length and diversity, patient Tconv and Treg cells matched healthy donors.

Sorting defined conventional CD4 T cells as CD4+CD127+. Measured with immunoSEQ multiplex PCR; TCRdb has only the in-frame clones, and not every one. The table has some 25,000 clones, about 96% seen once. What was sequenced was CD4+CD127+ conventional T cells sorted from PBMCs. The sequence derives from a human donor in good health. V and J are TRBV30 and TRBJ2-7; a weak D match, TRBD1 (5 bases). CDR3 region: CAWSRQTWDYEQYF. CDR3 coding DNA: TGTGCCTGGAGTAGACAGACTTGGGATTACGAGCAGTACTTC.